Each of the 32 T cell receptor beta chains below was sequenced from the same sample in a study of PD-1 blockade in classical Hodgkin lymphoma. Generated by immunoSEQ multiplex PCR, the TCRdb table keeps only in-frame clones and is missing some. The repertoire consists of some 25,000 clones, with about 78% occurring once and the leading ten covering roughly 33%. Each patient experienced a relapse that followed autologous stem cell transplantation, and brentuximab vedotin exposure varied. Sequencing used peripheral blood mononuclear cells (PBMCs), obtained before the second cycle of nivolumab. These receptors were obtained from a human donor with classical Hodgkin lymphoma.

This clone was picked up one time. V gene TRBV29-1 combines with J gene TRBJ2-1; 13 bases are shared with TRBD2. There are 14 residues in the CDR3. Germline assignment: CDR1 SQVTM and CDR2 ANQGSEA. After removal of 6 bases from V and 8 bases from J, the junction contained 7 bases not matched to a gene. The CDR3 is CSVRRTSGGDEQFF. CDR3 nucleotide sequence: TGCAGCGTCCGCCGAACTAGCGGGGGGGATGAGCAGTTCTTC.

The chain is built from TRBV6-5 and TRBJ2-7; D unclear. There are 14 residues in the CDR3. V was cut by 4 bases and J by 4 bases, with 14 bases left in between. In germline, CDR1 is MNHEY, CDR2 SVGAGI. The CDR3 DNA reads TGTGCCAGCAGTTTACAAGGGTGGGGTTACGAGCAGTACTTC. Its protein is CASSLQGWGYEQYF.

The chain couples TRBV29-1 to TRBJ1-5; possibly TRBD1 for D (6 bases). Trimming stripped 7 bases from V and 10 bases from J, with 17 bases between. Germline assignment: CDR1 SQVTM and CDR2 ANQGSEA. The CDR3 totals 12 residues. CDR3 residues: CSARGPGGPQHF. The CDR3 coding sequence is TGCAGCGCCAGGGGCCCGGGAGGTCCCCAGCATTTT.

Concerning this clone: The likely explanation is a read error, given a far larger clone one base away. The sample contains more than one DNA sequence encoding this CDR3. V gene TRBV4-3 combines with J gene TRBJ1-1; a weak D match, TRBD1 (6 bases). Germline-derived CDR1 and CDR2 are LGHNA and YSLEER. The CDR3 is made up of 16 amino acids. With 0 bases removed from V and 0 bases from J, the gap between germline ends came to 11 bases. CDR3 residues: CASSQDHGQMNTEAFF. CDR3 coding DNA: TGCGCCAGCAGCCAAGATCACGGACAGATGAACACTGAAGCTTTCTTT.

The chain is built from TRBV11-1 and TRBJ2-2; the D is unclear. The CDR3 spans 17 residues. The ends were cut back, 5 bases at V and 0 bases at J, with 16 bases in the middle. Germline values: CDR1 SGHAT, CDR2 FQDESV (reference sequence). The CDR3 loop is CASSPLWTSSNTGELFF. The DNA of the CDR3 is TGTGCCAGCAGCCCCCTTTGGACCTCCTCGAACACCGGGGAGCTGTTTTTT.

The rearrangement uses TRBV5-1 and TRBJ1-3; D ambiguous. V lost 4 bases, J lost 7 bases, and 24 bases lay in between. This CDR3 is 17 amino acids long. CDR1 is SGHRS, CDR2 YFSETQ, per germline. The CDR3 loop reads CASSPGLYEDLRNTIYF. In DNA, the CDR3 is TGCGCCAGCAGCCCGGGTCTCTACGAGGACCTACGGAACACCATATATTTT. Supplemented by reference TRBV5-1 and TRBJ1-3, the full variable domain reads KAGVTQTPRYLIKTRGQQVTLSCSPISGHRSVSWYQQTPGQGLQFLFEYFSETQRNKGNFPGRFSGRQFSNSRSEMNVSTLELGDSALYLCASSPGLYEDLRNTIYFGEGSWLTVV.

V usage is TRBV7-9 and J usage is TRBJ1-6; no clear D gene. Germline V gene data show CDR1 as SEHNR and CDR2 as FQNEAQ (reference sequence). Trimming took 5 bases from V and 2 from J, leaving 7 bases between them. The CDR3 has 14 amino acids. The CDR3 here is CASSKQAYNSPLHF. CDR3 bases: TGTGCCAGCAGCAAACAAGCCTATAATTCACCCCTCCACTTT.

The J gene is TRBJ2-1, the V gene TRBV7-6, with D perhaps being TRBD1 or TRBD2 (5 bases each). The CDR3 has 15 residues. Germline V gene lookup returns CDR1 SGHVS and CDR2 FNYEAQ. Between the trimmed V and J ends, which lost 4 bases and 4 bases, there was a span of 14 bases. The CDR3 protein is CASSSDGAGYNEQFF. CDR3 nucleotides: TGTGCCAGCAGCTCAGACGGGGCAGGGTACAATGAGCAGTTCTTC.

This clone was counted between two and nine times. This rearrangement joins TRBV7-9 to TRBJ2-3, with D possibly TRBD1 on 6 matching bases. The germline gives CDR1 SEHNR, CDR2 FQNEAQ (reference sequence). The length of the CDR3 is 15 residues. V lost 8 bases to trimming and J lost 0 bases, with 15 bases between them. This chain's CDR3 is CASVQGGPSTDTQYF. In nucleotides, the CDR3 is TGTGCCAGCGTCCAAGGGGGACCCAGCACAGATACGCAGTATTTT.

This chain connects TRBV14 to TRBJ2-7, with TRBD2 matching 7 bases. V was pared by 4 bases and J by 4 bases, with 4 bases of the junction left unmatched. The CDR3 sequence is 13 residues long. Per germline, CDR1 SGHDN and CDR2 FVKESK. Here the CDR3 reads CASSLGEGYEQYF. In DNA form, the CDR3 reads TGTGCCAGCAGCCTAGGGGAGGGATACGAGCAGTACTTC. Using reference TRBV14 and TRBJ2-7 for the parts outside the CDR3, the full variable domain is EAGVTQFPSHSVIEKGQTVTLRCDPISGHDNLYWYRRVMGKEIKFLLHFVKESKQDESGMPNNRFLAERTGGTYSTLKVQPAELEDSGVYFCASSLGEGYEQYFGPGTRLTVT.

The CDR3 coding sequence is TGTGCCAGCAGCTCCCCGACAGGGGGCCCTGGAAACACCATATATTTT. Its protein is CASSSPTGGPGNTIYF. The genes are TRBV13 and TRBJ1-3; 10 positions agree with TRBD1. V lost 4 bases to trimming and J lost 2 bases; unmatched junction nucleotides: 5. The CDR3 is 16 amino acids. Germline CDR1 is PRHDT and CDR2 is FYEKMQ (reference sequence).

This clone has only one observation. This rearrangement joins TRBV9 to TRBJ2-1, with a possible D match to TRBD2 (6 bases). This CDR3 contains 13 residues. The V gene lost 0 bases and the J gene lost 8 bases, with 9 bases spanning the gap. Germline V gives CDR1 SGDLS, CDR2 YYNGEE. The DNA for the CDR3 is TGTGCCAGCAGCGTAGCCGGGGGATATGAGCAGTTCTTC. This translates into CASSVAGGYEQFF.

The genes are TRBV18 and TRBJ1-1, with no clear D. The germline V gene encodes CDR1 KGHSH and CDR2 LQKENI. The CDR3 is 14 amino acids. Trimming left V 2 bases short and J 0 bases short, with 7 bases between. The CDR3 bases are TGTGCCAGCTCACCAGTAGGAATGAACACTGAAGCTTTCTTT. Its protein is CASSPVGMNTEAFF.

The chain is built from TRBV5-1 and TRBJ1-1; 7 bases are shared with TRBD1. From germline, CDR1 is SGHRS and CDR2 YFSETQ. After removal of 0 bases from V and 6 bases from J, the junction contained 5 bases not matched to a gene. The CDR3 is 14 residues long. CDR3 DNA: TGCGCCAGCAGCTTGGAGGGGGCCCGGGCTGAAGCTTTCTTT. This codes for CASSLEGARAEAFF.

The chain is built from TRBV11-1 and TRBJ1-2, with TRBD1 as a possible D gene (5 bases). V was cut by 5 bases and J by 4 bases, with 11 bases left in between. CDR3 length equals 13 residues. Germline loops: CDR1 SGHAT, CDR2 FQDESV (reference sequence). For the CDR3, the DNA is TGTGCCAGCAGCGCGACAGATTTCTATGGCTACACCTTC. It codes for CASSATDFYGYTF.

In DNA form, the CDR3 reads TGTGCCAGCAGCTTTAATCCAGGGACAGATACGCAGTATTTT. Encoded protein: CASSFNPGTDTQYF. V is TRBV7-3 and J is TRBJ2-3, with TRBD1 as a possible D gene (5 bases). V lost 3 bases and J 3 bases, leaving 10 bases between the germline ends. This CDR3 spans 14 amino acids. Germline CDR1 and CDR2: SGHTA and FQGTGA.

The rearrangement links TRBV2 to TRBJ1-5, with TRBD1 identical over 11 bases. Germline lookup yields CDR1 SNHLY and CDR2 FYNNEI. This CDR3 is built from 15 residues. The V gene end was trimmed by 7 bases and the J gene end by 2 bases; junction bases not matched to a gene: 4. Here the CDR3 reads CASTWTGGGNQPQHF. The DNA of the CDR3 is TGTGCCAGCACCTGGACAGGGGGCGGCAATCAGCCCCAGCATTTT.

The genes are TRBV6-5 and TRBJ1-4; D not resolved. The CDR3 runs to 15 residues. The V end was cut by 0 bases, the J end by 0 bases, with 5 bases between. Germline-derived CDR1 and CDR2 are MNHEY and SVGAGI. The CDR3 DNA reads TGTGCCAGCAGTTACTCGAGGGCAACTAATGAAAAACTGTTTTTT. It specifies CASSYSRATNEKLFF.

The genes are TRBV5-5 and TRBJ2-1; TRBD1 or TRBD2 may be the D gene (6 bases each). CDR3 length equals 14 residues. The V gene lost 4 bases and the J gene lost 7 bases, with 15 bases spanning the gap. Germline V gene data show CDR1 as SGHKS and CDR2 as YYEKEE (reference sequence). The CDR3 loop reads CASSHWGAGNEQFF. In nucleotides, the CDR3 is TGTGCCAGCAGCCACTGGGGGGCGGGGAATGAGCAGTTCTTC. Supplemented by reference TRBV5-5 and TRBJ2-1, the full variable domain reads DAGVTQSPTHLIKTRGQQVTLRCSPISGHKSVSWYQQVLGQGPQFIFQYYEKEERGRGNFPDRFSARQFPNYSSELNVNALLLGDSALYLCASSHWGAGNEQFFGPGTRLTVL.

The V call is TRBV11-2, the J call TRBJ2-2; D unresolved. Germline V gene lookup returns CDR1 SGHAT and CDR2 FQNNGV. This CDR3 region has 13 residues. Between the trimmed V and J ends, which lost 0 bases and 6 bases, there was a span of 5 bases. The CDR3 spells CASSLDLAGELFF. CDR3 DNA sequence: TGTGCCAGCAGCTTAGATCTAGCCGGGGAGCTGTTTTTT.

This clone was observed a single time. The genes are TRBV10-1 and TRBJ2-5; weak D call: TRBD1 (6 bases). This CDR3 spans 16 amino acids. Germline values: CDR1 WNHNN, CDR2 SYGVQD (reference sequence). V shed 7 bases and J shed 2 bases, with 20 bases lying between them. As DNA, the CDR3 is TGCGCCAGCAACCAACGAAACAGGGTGGGTCAAGAGACCCAGTACTTC. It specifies CASNQRNRVGQETQYF.

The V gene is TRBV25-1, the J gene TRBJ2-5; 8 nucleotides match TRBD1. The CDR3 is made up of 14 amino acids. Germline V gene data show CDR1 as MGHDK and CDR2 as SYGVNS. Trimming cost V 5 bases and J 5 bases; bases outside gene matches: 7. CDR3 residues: CASSTSGGKETQYF. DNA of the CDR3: TGTGCCAGCAGTACCTCAGGGGGCAAGGAGACCCAGTACTTC.

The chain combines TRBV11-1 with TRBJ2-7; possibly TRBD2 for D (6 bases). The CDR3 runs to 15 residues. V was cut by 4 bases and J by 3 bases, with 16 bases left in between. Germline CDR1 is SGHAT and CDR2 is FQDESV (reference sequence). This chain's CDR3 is CASSSSRDSYYEQYF. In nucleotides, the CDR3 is TGTGCCAGCAGCTCCTCCCGGGACTCCTACTACGAGCAGTACTTC.

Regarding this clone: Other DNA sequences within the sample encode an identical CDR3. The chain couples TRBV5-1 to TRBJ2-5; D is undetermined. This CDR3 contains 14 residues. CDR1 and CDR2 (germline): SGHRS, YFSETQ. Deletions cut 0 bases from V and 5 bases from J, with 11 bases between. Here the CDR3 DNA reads TGCGCCAGCAGCTTGGGGTCCGGGCGGGAGACCCAGTACTTC. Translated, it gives CASSLGSGRETQYF.

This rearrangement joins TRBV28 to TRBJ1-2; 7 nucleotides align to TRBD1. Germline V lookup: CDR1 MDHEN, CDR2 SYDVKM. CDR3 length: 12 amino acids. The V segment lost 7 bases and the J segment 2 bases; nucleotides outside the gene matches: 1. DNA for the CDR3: TGTGCCAGCAAGACAGGGAACTATGGCTACACCTTC. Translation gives CASKTGNYGYTF.

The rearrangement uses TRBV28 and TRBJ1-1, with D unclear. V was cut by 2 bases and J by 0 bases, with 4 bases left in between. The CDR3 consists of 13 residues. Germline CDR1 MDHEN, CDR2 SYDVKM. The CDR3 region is CASSLQMNTEAFF. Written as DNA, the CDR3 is TGTGCCAGCAGTTTACAGATGAACACTGAAGCTTTCTTT.

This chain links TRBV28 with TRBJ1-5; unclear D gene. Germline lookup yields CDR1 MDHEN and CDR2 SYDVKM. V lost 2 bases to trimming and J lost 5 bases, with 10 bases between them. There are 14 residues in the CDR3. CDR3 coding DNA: TGTGCCAGCAGTTTAGGCGGGGTCCATCAGCCCCAGCATTTT. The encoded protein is CASSLGGVHQPQHF.

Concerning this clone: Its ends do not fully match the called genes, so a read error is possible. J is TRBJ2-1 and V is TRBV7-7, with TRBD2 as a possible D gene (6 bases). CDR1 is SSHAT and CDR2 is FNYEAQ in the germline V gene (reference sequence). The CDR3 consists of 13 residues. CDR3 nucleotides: TGTGCTAGCAGCTTAAGTGGGGGGAATGAGCAGTTCTTC. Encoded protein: CASSLSGGNEQFF.

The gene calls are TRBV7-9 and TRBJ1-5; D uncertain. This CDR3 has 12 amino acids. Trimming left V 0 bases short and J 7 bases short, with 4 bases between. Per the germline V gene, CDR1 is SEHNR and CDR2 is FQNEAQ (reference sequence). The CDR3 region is CASSLANQPQHF. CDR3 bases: TGTGCCAGCAGCTTAGCGAACCAGCCCCAGCATTTT.

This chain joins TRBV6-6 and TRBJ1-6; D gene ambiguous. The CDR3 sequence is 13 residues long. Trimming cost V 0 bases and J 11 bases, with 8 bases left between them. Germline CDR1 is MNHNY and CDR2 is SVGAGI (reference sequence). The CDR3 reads CASSYSFSPPLHF. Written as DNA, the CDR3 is TGTGCCAGCAGTTACTCCTTTTCCCCACCCCTCCACTTT.

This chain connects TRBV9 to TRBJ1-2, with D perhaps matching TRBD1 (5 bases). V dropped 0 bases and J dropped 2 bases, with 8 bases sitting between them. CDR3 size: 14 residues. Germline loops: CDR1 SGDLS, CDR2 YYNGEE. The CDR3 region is CASSVAWGNYGYTF. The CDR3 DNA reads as TGTGCCAGCAGCGTAGCTTGGGGGAACTATGGCTACACCTTC.

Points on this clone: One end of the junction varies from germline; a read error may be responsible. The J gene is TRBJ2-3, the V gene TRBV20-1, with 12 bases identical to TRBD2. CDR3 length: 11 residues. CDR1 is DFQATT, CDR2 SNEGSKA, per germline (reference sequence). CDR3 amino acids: CSAGVPSGRDF. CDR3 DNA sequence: TGCAGTGCTGGGGTCCCTAGCGGGAGGGATTTT.